This TCR beta chain was identified during a study of lymphopenia after photon versus proton radiotherapy. Concerning this clone: Its cognate antigen is unknown.

Some clones are missing from TCRdb's copy, which holds only in-frame ones; the method was immunoSEQ multiplex PCR. The data hold approximately 71,000 clones, with more than 75% observed a single time. Points from the study as a whole: After the lymphocyte nadir, photon-treated repertoires showed oligoclonal expansion, especially of CD8+ Temra cells. Photon-treated patients lost naive T cells and TCR diversity; proton-treated stayed stable. Larger post-nadir TCR diversity loss correlated inversely with survival in deceased patients.

The material was peripheral blood, obtained from a patient treated with photon-based radiotherapy. This sequence originates from a woman aged 65 to 85 with pancreatic cancer.

The DNA for the CDR3 is TGTGCCTGGAATGCAGGGTTTAGAGGCGAGCAGTACTTC. It encodes CAWNAGFRGEQYF. This sequence joins TRBV30 and TRBJ2-5, with a possible D match to TRBD1 (5 bases). TRBJ2-7 explains the end of the DNA better; the J call may be wrong. Germline assignment: CDR1 GTSNPN and CDR2 SVGIG (reference sequence). This CDR3 comprises 13 residues.